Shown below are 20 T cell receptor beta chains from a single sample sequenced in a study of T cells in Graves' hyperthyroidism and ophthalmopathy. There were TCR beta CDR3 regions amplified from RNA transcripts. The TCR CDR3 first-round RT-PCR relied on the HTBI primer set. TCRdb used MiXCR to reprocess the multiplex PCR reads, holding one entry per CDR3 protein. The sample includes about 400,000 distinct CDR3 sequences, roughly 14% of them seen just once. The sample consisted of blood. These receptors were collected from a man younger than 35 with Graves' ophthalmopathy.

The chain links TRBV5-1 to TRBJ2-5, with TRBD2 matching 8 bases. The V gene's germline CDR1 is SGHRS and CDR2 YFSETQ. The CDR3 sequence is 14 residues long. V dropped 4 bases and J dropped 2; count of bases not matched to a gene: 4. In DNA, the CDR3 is TGCGCCAGCAGCCCCCGACTAGCGCAAGAGACCCAGTACTTC. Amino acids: CASSPRLAQETQYF.

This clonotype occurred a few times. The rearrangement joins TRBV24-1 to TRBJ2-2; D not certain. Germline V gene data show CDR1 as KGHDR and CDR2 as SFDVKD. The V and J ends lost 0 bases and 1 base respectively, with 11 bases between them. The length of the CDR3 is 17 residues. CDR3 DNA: TGTGCCACCAGTGATTTGCAAGCCCCGGTGAACACCGGGGAGCTGTTTTTT. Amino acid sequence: CATSDLQAPVNTGELFF.

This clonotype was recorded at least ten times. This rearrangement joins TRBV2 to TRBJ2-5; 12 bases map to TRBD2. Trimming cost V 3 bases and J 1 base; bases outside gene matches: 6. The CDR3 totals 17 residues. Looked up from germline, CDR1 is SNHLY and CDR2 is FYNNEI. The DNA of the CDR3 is TGTGCCAGCAGTGAGACTAGCGGGGGCTGGGGCCAAGAGACCCAGTACTTC. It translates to CASSETSGGWGQETQYF.

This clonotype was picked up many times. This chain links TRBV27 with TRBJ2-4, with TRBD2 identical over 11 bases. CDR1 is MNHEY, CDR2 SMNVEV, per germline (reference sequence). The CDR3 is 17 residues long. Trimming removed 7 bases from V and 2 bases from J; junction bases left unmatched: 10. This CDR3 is CASTPLSGGGTKNIQYF. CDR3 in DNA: TGTGCCAGCACCCCCCTTAGCGGGGGGGGGACCAAAAACATTCAGTACTTC.

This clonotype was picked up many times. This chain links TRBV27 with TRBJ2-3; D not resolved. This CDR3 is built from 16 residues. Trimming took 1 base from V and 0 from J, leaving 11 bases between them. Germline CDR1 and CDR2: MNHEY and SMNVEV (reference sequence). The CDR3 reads CASSLYGVLSTDTQYF. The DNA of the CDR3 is TGTGCCAGCAGTTTATACGGCGTCCTTAGCACAGATACGCAGTATTTT.

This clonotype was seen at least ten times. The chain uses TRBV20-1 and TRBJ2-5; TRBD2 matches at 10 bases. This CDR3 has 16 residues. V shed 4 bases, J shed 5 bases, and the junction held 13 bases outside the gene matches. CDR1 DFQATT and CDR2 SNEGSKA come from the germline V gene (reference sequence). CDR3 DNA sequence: TGCAGTGCTACTAGCGGGAGCTCGCTAACGGGGGAGACCCAGTACTTC. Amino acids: CSATSGSSLTGETQYF.

CDR3 coding DNA: TGTGCCAGTAGTATCCCCGACGATACGCAGTATTTT. This codes for CASSIPDDTQYF. This chain uses TRBV19 with TRBJ2-3; D unresolved. This CDR3 is built from 12 residues. CDR1 is LNHDA, CDR2 SQIVND, per germline (reference sequence). Trimming shortened V by 3 bases and J by 6 bases, and 7 bases separated the two germline ends.

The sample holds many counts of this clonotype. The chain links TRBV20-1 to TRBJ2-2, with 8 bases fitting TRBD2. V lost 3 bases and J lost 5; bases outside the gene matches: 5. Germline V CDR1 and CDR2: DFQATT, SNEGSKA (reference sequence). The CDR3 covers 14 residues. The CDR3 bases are TGCAGTGCTAGTACGGGGGGGCCTACCGGGGAGCTGTTTTTT. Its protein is CSASTGGPTGELFF.

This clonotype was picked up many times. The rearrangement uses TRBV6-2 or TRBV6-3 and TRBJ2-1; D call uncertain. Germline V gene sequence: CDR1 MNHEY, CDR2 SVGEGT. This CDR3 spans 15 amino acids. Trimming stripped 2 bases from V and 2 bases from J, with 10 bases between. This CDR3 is CASSYRAPPYNEQFF. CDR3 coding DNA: TGTGCCAGCAGTTACCGGGCCCCCCCCTACAATGAGCAGTTCTTC.

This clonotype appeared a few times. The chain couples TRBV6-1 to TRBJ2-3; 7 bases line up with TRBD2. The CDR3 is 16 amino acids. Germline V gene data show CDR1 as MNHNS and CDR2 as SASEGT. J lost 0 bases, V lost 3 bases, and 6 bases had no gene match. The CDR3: CASSDFAGVSTDTQYF. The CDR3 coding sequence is TGTGCCAGCAGTGACTTTGCGGGGGTTAGCACAGATACGCAGTATTTT.

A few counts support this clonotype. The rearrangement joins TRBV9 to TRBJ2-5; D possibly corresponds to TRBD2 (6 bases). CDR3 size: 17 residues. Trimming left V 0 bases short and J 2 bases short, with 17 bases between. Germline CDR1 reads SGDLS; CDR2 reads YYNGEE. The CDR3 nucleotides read TGTGCCAGCAGCGTAGCTACGTGGGGGGACGAACAAGAGACCCAGTACTTC. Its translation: CASSVATWGDEQETQYF.

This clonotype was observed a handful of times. The DNA for the CDR3 is TGTGCCAGCACCCAGGGCGTGGGGAACACTGAAGCTTTCTTT. This translates into CASTQGVGNTEAFF. The chain recombines TRBV9 with TRBJ1-1, with a possible D match to TRBD1 (5 bases). The CDR3 sequence is 14 residues long. Germline V gives CDR1 SGDLS, CDR2 YYNGEE. Trimming took off 6 bases at V and 1 base at J, with 13 bases between the two ends.

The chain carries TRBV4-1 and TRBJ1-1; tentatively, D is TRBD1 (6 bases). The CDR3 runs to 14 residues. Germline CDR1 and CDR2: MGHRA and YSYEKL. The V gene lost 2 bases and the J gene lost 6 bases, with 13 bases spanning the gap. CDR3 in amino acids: CASSQQGSLAEAFF. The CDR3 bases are TGCGCCAGCAGCCAACAGGGGAGTTTGGCTGAAGCTTTCTTT.

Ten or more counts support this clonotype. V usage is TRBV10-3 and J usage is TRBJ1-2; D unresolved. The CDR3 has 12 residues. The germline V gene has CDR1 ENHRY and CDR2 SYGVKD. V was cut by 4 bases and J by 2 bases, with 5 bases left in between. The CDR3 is CAISAGNYGYTF. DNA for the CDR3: TGTGCCATCAGTGCCGGAAACTATGGCTACACCTTC.

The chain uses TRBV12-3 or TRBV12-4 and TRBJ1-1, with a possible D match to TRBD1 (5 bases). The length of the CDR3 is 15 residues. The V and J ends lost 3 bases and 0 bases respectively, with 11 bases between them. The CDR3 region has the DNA TGTGCCAGCAGTTTTCCGACAGCCTTGAACACTGAAGCTTTCTTT. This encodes CASSFPTALNTEAFF.

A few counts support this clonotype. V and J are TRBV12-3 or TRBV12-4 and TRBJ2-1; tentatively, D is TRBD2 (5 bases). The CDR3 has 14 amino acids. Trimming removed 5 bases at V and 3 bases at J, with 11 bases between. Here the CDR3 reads CASSPTGNYNEQFF. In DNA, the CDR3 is TGTGCCAGCAGTCCCACCGGGAACTACAATGAGCAGTTCTTC.

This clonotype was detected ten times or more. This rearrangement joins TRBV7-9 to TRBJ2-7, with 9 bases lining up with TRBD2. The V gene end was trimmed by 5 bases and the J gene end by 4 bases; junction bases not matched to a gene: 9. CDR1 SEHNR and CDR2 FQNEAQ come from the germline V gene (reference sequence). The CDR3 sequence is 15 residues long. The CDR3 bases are TGTGCCAGCAGCCCTCCTACTAGCGGGCCTTACGAGCAGTACTTC. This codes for CASSPPTSGPYEQYF.

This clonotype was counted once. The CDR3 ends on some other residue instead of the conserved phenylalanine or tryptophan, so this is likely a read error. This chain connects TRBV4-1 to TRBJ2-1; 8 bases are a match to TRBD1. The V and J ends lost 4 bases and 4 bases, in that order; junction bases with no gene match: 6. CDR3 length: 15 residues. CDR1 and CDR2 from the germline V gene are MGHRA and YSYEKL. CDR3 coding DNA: TGCGCCAGCAGCCCCGGGACAGGAGATTACAATGAGCAGTTCCTC. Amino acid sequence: CASSPGTGDYNEQFL.

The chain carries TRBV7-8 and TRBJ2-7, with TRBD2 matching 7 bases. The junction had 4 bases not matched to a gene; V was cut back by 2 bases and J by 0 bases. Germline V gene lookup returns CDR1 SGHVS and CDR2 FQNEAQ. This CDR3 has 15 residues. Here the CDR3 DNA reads TGTGCCAGCAGCTTAAGCTCGGGGGGCTCCTACGAGCAGTACTTC. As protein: CASSLSSGGSYEQYF.

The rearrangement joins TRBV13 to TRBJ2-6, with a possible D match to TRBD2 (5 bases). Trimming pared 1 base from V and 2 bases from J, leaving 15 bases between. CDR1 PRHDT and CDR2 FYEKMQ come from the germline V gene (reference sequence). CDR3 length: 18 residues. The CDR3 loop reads CASSLAWEWETGANVLTF. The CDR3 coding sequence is TGTGCCAGCAGCTTAGCCTGGGAGTGGGAGACTGGGGCCAACGTCCTGACTTTC. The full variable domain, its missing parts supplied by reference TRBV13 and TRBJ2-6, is AAGVIQSPRHLIKEKRETATLKCYPIPRHDTVYWYQQGPGQDPQFLISFYEKMQSDKGSIPDRFSAQQFSDYHSELNMSSLELGDSALYFCASSLAWEWETGANVLTFGAGSRLTVL.